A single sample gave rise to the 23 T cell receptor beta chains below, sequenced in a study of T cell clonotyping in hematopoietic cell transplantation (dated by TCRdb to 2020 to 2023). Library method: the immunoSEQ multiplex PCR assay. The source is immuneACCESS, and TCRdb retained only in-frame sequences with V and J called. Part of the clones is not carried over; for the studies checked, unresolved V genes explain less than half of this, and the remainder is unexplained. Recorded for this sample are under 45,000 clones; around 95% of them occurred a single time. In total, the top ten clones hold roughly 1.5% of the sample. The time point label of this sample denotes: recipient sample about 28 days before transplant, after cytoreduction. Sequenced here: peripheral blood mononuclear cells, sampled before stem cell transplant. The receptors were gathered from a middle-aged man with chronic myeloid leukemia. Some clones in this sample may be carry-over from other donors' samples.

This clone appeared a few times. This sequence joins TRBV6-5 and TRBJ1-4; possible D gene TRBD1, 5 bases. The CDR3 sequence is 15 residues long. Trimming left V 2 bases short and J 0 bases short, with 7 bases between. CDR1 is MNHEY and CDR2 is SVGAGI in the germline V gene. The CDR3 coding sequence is TGTGCCAGCAGTTACGGGGCACCAACTAATGAAAAACTGTTTTTT. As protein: CASSYGAPTNEKLFF.

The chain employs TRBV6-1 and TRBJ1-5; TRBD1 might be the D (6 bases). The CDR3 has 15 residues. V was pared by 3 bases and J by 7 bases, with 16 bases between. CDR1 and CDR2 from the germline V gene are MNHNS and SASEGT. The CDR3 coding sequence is TGTGCCAGCAGTGAGCCCGGGACACCCGACCAGCCCCAGCATTTT. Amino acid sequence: CASSEPGTPDQPQHF.

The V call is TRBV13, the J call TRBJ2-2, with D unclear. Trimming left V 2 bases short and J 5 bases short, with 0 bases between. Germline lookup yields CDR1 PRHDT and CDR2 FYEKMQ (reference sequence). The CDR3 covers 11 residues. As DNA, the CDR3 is TGTGCCAGCAGCTTAACCGGGGAGCTGTTTTTT. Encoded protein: CASSLTGELFF.

The CDR3 loop reads CASSSSEQGKTQYF. In DNA form, the CDR3 reads TGTGCCAGCAGCTCCTCGGAACAGGGAAAGACCCAGTACTTC. J is TRBJ2-5 and V is TRBV11-3, with D maybe TRBD1 (6 bases). V lost 4 bases to trimming and J lost 6 bases, with 15 bases between them. CDR3 length: 14 residues. CDR1 is SGHNT, CDR2 YENEEA, per germline.

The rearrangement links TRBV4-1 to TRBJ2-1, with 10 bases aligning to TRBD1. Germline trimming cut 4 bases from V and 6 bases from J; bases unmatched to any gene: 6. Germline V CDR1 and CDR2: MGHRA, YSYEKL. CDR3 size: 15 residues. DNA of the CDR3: TGCGCCAGCAGCCTTCTCGGGACAGGGGTCAATGAGCAGTTCTTC. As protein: CASSLLGTGVNEQFF.

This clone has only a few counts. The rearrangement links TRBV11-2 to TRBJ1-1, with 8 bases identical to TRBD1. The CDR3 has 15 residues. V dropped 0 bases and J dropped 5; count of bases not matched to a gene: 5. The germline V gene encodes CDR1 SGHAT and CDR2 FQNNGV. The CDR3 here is CASSLDRTGWTEAFF. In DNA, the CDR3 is TGTGCCAGCAGCTTAGATCGGACAGGGTGGACTGAAGCTTTCTTT.

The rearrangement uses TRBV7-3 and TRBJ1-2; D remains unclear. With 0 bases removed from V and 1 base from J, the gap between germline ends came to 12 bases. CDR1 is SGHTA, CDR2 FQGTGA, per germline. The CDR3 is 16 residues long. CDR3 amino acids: CASSLTAAGSNYGYTF. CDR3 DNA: TGTGCCAGCAGCTTAACGGCGGCAGGAAGTAACTATGGCTACACCTTC.

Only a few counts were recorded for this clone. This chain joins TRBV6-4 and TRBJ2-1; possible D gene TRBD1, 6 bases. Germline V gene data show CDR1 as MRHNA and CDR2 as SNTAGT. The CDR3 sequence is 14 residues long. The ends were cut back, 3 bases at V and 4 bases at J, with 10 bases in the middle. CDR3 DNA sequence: TGTGCCAGCAGTGAAAACAGGGAGTACAATGAGCAGTTCTTC. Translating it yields CASSENREYNEQFF.

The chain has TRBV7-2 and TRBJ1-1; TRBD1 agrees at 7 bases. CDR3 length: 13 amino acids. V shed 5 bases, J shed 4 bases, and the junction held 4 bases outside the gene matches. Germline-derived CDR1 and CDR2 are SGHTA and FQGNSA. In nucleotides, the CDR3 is TGTGCCAGCAGCGTACAGGGGCGCACTGAAGCTTTCTTT. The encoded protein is CASSVQGRTEAFF.

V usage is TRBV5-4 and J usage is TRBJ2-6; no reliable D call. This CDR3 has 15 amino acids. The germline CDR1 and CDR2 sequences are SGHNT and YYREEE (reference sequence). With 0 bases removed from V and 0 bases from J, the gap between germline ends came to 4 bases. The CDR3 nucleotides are TGTGCCAGCAGCTTGGGGACCTCTGGGGCCAACGTCCTGACTTTC. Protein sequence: CASSLGTSGANVLTF. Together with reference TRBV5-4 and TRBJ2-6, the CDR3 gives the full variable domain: ETGVTQSPTHLIKTRGQQVTLRCSSQSGHNTVSWYQQALGQGPQFIFQYYREEENGRGNFPPRFSGLQFPNYSSELNVNALELDDSALYLCASSLGTSGANVLTFGAGSRLTVL.

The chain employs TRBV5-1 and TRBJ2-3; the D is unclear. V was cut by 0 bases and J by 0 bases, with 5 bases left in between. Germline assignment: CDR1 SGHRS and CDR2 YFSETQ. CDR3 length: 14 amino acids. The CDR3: CASSLESSTDTQYF. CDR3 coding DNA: TGCGCCAGCAGCTTGGAGTCTAGCACAGATACGCAGTATTTT.

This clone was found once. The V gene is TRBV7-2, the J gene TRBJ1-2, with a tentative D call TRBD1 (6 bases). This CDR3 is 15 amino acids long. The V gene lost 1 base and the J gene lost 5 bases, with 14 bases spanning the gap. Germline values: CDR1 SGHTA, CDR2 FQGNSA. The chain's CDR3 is CASSLVGGTEYGYTF. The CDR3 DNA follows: TGTGCCAGCAGCTTAGTGGGGGGCACAGAATATGGCTACACCTTC.

CDR3 in DNA: TGTGCCTGGAGTGTCTCGGTCCGGACCCAGTACTTC. Its translation is CAWSVSVRTQYF. V gene TRBV30 combines with J gene TRBJ2-5; unclear D gene. This CDR3 has 12 residues. V was trimmed by 0 bases and J by 7 bases, leaving 9 bases between them. Germline V gene sequence: CDR1 GTSNPN, CDR2 SVGIG (reference sequence).

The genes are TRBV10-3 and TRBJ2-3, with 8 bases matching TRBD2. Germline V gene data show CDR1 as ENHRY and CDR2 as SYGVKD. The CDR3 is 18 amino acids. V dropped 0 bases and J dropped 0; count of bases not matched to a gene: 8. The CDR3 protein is CAISESPSGGTSTDTQYF. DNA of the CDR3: TGTGCCATCAGTGAGTCTCCCAGCGGGGGCACTAGCACAGATACGCAGTATTTT.

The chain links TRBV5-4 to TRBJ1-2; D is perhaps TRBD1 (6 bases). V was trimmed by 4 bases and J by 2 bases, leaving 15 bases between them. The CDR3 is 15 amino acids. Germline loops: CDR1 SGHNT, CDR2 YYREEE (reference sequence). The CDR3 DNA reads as TGTGCCAGCAGCCCGGGGGGGACATTAAACTATGGCTACACCTTC. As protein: CASSPGGTLNYGYTF.

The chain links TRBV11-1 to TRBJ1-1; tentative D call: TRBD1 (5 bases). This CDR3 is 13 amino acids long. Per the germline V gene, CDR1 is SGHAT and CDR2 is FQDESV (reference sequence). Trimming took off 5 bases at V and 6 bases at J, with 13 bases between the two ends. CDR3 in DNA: TGTGCCAGCAGCACAGCGGGGGAGGCTGAAGCTTTCTTT. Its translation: CASSTAGEAEAFF.

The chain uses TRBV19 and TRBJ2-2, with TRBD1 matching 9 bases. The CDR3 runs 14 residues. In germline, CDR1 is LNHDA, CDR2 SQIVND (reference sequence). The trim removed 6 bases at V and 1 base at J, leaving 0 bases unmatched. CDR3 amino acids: CASRGQGNTGELFF. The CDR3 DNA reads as TGTGCCAGTAGGGGACAGGGGAACACCGGGGAGCTGTTTTTT.

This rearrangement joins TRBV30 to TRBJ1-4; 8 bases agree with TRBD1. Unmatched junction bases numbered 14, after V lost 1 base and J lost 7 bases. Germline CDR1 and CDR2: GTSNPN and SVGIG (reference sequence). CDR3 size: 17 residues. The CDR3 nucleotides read TGTGCCTGGAGTGCGCCCGTTGTGGACAGGGCGTTTGAAAAACTGTTTTTT. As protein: CAWSAPVVDRAFEKLFF.

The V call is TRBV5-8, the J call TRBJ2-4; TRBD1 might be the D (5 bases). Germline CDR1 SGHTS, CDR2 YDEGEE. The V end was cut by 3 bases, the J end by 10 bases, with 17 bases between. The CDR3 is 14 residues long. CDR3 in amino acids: CASSSLQGKTIQYF. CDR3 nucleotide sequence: TGTGCCAGCAGCTCACTGCAGGGCAAAACGATTCAGTACTTC.

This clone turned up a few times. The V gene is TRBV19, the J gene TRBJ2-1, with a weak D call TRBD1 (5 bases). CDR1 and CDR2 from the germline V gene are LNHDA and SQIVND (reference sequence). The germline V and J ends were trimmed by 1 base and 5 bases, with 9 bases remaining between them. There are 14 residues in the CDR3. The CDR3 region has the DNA TGTGCCAGTAGTATAGGTCGACAGAACAATGAGCAGTTCTTC. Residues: CASSIGRQNNEQFF.

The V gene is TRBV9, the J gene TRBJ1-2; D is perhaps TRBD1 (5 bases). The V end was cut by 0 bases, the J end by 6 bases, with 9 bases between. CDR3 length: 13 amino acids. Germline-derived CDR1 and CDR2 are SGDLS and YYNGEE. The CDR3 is CASSVAGLHGYTF. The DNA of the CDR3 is TGTGCCAGCAGCGTAGCAGGGTTACATGGCTACACCTTC.

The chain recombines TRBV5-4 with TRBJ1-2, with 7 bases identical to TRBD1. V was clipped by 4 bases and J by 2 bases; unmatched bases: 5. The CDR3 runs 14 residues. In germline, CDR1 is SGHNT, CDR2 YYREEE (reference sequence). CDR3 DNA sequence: TGTGCCAGCAGCCCGGGACAGTTGAACTATGGCTACACCTTC. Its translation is CASSPGQLNYGYTF. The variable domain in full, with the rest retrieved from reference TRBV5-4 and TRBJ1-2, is ETGVTQSPTHLIKTRGQQVTLRCSSQSGHNTVSWYQQALGQGPQFIFQYYREEENGRGNFPPRFSGLQFPNYSSELNVNALELDDSALYLCASSPGQLNYGYTFGSGTRLTVV.

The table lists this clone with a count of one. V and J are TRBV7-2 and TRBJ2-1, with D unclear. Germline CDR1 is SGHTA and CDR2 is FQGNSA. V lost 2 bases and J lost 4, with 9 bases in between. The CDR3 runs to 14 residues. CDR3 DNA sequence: TGTGCCAGCAGCTTACAGATCTTATACAATGAGCAGTTCTTC. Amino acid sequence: CASSLQILYNEQFF. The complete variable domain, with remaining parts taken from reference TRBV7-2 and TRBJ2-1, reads GAGVSQSPSNKVTEKGKDVELRCDPISGHTALYWYRQSLGQGLEFLIYFQGNSAPDKSGLPSDRFSAERTGGSVSTLTIQRTQQEDSAVYLCASSLQILYNEQFFGPGTRLTVL.